This T cell receptor beta chain was retrieved from a study of blood T cell repertoires in COVID-19. As for the study in general: COVID-19 samples from acute and convalescent phases originated in the United States, Italy and Spain.

In the original analysis: Estimation of nucleated cell counts was performed using reference gene primer amplification. Clones were read by immunoSEQ multiplex PCR, and TCRdb kept only the in-frame ones, dropping some. The V and J calls and the clone size are those of that table, but D and trimming were determined from the DNA. Of approximately 100,000 clones in the sample, around 87% were seen once. Sequencing was done on a sample of peripheral blood. This clonotype was sampled from a man aged 45-60 years with acute or convalescent COVID-19.

The DNA of the CDR3 is TGTGCCAGTAGTCCTCTAGGAGGGGCGAGCACAGATACGCAGTATTTT. This translates into CASSPLGGASTDTQYF. The V gene is TRBV19, the J gene TRBJ2-3, with D tentatively TRBD2 (6 bases). V gave up 5 bases and J gave up 0 bases, with 15 bases separating them. CDR3 length equals 16 residues. CDR1 and CDR2 (germline): LNHDA, SQIVND (reference sequence).